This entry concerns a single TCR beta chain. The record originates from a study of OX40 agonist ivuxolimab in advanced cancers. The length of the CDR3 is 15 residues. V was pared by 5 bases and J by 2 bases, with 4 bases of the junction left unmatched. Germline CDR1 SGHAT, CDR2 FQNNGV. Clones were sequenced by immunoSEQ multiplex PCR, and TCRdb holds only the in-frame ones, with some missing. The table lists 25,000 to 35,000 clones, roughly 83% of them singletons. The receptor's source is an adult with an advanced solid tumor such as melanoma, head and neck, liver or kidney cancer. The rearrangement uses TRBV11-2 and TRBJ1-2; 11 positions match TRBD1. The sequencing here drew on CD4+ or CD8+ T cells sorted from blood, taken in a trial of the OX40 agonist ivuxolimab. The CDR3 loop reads CASSTGQGANYGYTF. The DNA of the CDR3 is TGTGCCAGCAGCACAGGACAGGGGGCGAACTATGGCTACACCTTC.